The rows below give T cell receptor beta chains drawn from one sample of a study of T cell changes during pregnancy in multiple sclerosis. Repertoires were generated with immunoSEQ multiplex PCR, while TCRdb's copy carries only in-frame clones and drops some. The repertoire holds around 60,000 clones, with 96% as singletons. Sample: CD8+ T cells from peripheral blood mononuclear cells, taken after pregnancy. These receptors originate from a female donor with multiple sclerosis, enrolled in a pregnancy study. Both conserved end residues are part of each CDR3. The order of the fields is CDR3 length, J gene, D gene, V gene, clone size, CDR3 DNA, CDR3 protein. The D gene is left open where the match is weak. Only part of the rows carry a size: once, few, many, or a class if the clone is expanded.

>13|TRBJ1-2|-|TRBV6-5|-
TGTGCCAGCAGTTACCGAACCACAGATACCTACACCTTC
CASSYRTTDTYTF
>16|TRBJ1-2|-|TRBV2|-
TGTGCCAGCAGTGAAGCGCTGTTCGGAGGGAACTATGGCTACACCTTC
CASSEALFGGNYGYTF
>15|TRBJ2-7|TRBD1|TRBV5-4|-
TGTGCCAGCAGCTTCTCGGGACAGAGGCCTTACGAGCAGTACTTC
CASSFSGQRPYEQYF
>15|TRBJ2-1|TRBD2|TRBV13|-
TGTGCCAGCAGCGTAAGGACTAGCGGGGGCTATGAGCAGTTCTTC
CASSVRTSGGYEQFF
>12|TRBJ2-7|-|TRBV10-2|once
TGCGCCAGCAGTGAGGGCTTCTACGAGCAGTACTTC
CASSEGFYEQYF
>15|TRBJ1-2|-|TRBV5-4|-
TGTGCCAGCAGCTTGGACGGACACGGTTTTGTCGGCTACACCTTC
CASSLDGHGFVGYTF
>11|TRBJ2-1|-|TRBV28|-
TGTGCCAGCAGCACTTTTGATGAGCAGTTCTTC
CASSTFDEQFF
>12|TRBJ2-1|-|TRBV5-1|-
TGCGCCAGCAGCTTACAGTACAATGAGCAGTTCTTC
CASSLQYNEQFF
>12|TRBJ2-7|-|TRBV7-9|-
TGTGCCAGCAGCTTGACAGGTCGGGAGCAGTACTTC
CASSLTGREQYF
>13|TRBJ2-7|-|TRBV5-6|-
TGTGCCAGCAGCTTTGAGCCCCTTTACGAGCAGTACTTC
CASSFEPLYEQYF
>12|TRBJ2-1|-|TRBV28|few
TGTGCCAGCAGTTTGAGGTTCGGTGAGCAGTTCTTC
CASSLRFGEQFF
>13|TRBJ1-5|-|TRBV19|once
TGTGCCAGTAGCGAGATTTTGTATCAGCCCCAGCATTTT
CASSEILYQPQHF
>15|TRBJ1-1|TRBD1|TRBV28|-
TGTGCCAGCAACCCTCCCAGGGGGCGGAACACTGAAGCTTTCTTT
CASNPPRGRNTEAFF
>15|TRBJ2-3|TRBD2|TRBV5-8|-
TGTGCCAGCAGCCTTCGACTAGCGGGAGTGGATACGCAGTATTTT
CASSLRLAGVDTQYF
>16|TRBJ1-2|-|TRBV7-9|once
TGTGCCAGCAGCGACAAGGGACACTCAGCTAACTATGGCTACACCTTC
CASSDKGHSANYGYTF
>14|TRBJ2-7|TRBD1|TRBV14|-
TGTGCCAGCAGCTTTCGACAGGGTCGGTACGAGCAGTACTTC
CASSFRQGRYEQYF
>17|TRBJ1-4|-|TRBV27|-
TGTGCCAGCAGTCTACACGTAGACCCGGGGACTAATGAAAAACTGTTTTTT
CASSLHVDPGTNEKLFF
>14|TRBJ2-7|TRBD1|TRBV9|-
TGTGCCAGCAGCGCGGGGACAGGGACCTACGAGCAGTACTTC
CASSAGTGTYEQYF
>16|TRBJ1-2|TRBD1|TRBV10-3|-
TGTGCCATCGGGGTAGGGGTCGACAGGGGATTGATTGGCTACACCTTC
CAIGVGVDRGLIGYTF
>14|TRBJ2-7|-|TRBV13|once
TGTGCCAGCAGCTCCCTTAAAAACTACTACGAGCAGTACTTC
CASSSLKNYYEQYF
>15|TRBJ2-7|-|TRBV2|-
TGTGCCAGCAGTGACACAGGGAAAAGCTCCTACGAGCAGTACTTC
CASSDTGKSSYEQYF
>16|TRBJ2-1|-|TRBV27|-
TGTGCCAGCAGTTTATCTTCTGGCGGGACCATCAATGAGCAGTTCTTC
CASSLSSGGTINEQFF
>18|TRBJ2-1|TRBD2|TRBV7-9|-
TGTGCCAGCAGCTTAGAAGGGGCTAGCGGGAGCTCCTACAATGAGCAGTTCTTC
CASSLEGASGSSYNEQFF
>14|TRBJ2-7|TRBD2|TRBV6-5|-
TGTGCCAGCAGTACGGGGACTAGCTCCCCCGAGCAGTACTTC
CASSTGTSSPEQYF
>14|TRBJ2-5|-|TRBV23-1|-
TGCGCCAGCCCTGACCCCTTAGGAGGAGAGACCCAGTACTTC
CASPDPLGGETQYF
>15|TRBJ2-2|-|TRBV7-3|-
TGTGCCAGCAGCTTGGGGGCGCGGGAGACCGGGGAGCTGTTTTTT
CASSLGARETGELFF
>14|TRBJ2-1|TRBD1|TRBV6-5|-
TGTGCCAGCAGACAGACAGGGGGCTTCAATGAGCAGTTCTTC
CASRQTGGFNEQFF
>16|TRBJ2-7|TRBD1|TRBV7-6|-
TGTGCCAGCAGCTTAGGCTCGCAGGGACAGAACTACGAGCAGTACTTC
CASSLGSQGQNYEQYF
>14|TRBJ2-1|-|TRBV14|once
TGTGCCAGCAGCCACACGAGCTCCTACAATGAGCAGTTCTTC
CASSHTSSYNEQFF
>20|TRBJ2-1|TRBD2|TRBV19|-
TGTGCCAGTAGTGTTAACGAACCGGGACTAGCGGACTACTTTTACAATGAGCAGTTCTTC
CASSVNEPGLADYFYNEQFF
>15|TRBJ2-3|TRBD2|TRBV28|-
TGTGCCAGCACCTTAGCGGGAGGCAACACAGATACGCAGTATTTT
CASTLAGGNTDTQYF
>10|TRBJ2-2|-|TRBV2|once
TGTGCCGCAAGAGCCGGGGAGCTGTTTTTT
CAARAGELFF
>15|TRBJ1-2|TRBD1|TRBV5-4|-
TGTGCCAGCAGCTTGGGGACAGGGGTGGTTTTGGGCTACACCTTC
CASSLGTGVVLGYTF
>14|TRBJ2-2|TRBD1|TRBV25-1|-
TGTGCCAGCAGTGGACAGGGGAACACCGGGGAGCTGTTTTTT
CASSGQGNTGELFF
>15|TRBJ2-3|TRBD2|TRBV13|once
TGTGCCAGCAAACTAGCGGGAGCTTTGCCAGATACGCAGTATTTT
CASKLAGALPDTQYF
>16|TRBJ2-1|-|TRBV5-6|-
TGTGCCAGCAGCTTGGCCCGGCTGGGCCCCTACAATGAGCAGTTCTTC
CASSLARLGPYNEQFF
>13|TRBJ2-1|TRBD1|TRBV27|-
TGTGCCAGCAGTGGCAGAGTCGGGACAGGGTTATTCTTC
CASSGRVGTGLFF
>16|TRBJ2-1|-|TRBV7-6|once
TGTGCCAGCAGCCCAGGAGGAATGGAGGGCGTAGATGAGCAGTTCTTC
CASSPGGMEGVDEQFF
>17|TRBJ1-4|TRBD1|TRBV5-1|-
TGCGCCAGCAGCGATGGAGCGGACAGGTCGCACGAAGGGGAACTGTTTTTT
CASSDGADRSHEGELFF
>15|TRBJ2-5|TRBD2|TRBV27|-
TGTGCCAGCAGTTGGTATGCTAGCGGACAAGAGACCCAGTACTTC
CASSWYASGQETQYF
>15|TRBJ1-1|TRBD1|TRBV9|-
TGTGCCAGCAGCCCTCGGACAGGGATGAACACTGAAGCTTTCTTT
CASSPRTGMNTEAFF
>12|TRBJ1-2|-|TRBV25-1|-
TGTGCCAGCAGTGACCTGAGCTATGGCTACACCTTC
CASSDLSYGYTF
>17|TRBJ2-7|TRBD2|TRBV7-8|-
TGTGCCAGCAGCTTAGACGGGAGCGGGACTAGCTCCTACGAGCAGTACTTC
CASSLDGSGTSSYEQYF
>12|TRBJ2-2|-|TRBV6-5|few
TGTGCCAGCAGGGACAGCCTCGGGGAGCTGTTTTTT
CASRDSLGELFF
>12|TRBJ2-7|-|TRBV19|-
TGTGCCAGTAGTGCAACAGGCTACGAGCAGTACTTC
CASSATGYEQYF
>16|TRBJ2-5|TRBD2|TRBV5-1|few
TGCGCCAGCAGAACCGGGACTAGCGGGAGCACAGAGACCCAGTACTTC
CASRTGTSGSTETQYF
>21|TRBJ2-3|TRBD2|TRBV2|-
TGTGCCAGCGGGAGGGGGGCAGGTTCCGAGTTTAGCGGGAGATTTACAGATACGCAGTATTTT
CASGRGAGSEFSGRFTDTQYF
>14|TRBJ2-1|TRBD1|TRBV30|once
TGTGCCTCGTCGCCAGGGGGCTCCTACAATGAGCAGTTCTTC
CASSPGGSYNEQFF
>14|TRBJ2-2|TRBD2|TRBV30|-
TGTGCCTGGGCCACCGGGAGGCCCCCCGGGGAGCTGTTTTTT
CAWATGRPPGELFF
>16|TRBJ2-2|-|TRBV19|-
TGTGCCAGTAGTATGTTGGCGGGAACGAACACCGGGGAGCTGTTTTTT
CASSMLAGTNTGELFF
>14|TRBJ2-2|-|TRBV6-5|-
TGTGCCAGCAGTTTCGGACAGAACACCGGGGAGCTGTTTTTT
CASSFGQNTGELFF
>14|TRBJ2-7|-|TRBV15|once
TGTGCCACCAGCAGAGGTGTCGGCTCCTACGAGCAGTACTTC
CATSRGVGSYEQYF